Below, 22 T cell receptor beta chains from the same sample are listed, as sequenced in a study of T cell responses to AZD1222 COVID-19 vaccine (dated by TCRdb to 2020 to 2022). The meaning of the sample's time point label: about 28 days (+/-7) after the second vaccine dose. The library was obtained by the immunoSEQ multiplex PCR assay. The table was pulled from immuneACCESS by TCRdb, which kept in-frame rearrangements only. Such tables lose some clones; where checked, under half of the loss comes from unresolved V genes, and the rest has no known cause. In all, the sample holds 89,000 or so clones, and 80% to 95% of those were seen once. Of the sample, around 30% falls within the top ten clones. The specimen comprised peripheral blood, sampled 28 days after the second AZD1222 dose. The source of these receptors is an adult who received the AZD1222 COVID-19 vaccine.

The CDR3 protein is CASSLEGTGRNTIYF. In DNA, the CDR3 is TGTGCCAGCAGCTTGGAAGGAACAGGGAGAAACACCATATATTTT. The rearrangement uses TRBV5-4 and TRBJ1-3, with D possibly matching TRBD1 (6 bases). Trimming stripped 0 bases from V and 5 bases from J, with 12 bases between. Germline CDR1 is SGHNT and CDR2 is YYREEE (reference sequence). There are 15 residues in the CDR3.

The DNA of the CDR3 is TGTGCCAGCACTGCCCAGCGGAGCGGGGGGACTCAGCCCCAGCATTTT. It codes for CASTAQRSGGTQPQHF. V is TRBV28 and J is TRBJ1-5; the D gene is possibly TRBD1 (5 bases). The V end was cut by 7 bases, the J end by 6 bases, with 22 bases between. The CDR3 is 16 amino acids. The V gene's germline CDR1 is MDHEN and CDR2 SYDVKM.

This chain joins TRBV11-2 and TRBJ2-7, with D hard to call. V dropped 2 bases and J dropped 3 bases, with 14 bases sitting between them. Germline assignment: CDR1 SGHAT and CDR2 FQNNGV. CDR3 length: 15 amino acids. Written as DNA, the CDR3 is TGTGCCAGCAGCTTAAACCCCACCGTGGACTACGAGCAGTACTTC. The encoded protein is CASSLNPTVDYEQYF. Combining the CDR3 with reference TRBV11-2 and TRBJ2-7 gives the whole variable domain EAGVAQSPRYKIIEKRQSVAFWCNPISGHATLYWYQQILGQGPKLLIQFQNNGVVDDSQLPKDRFSAERLKGVDSTLKIQPAKLEDSAVYLCASSLNPTVDYEQYFGPGTRLTVT.

The CDR3 spells CASTQYSTGEGSNQPQHF. CDR3 DNA: TGTGCCAGCACCCAATATTCGACAGGGGAGGGAAGCAATCAGCCCCAGCATTTT. V is TRBV28 and J is TRBJ1-5, with 8 bases identical to TRBD1. The CDR3 runs to 18 residues. V lost 7 bases to trimming and J lost 1 base; unmatched junction nucleotides: 15. The V gene's germline CDR1 is MDHEN and CDR2 SYDVKM. The full variable domain, completed using reference TRBV28 and TRBJ1-5, is DVKVTQSSRYLVKRTGEKVFLECVQDMDHENMFWYRQDPGLGLRLIYFSYDVKMKEKGDIPEGYSVSREKKERFSLILESASTNQTSMYLCASTQYSTGEGSNQPQHFGDGTRLSIL.

This clone was recorded a few times. The CDR3 sequence: CASSKLTEAFF. The CDR3 DNA reads as TGTGCCAGCAGTAAGCTTACTGAAGCTTTCTTT. This chain connects TRBV6-5 to TRBJ1-1, with D unclear. CDR1 is MNHEY and CDR2 is SVGAGI in the germline V gene. Trimming took off 5 bases at V and 5 bases at J, with 6 bases between the two ends. The CDR3 covers 11 residues.

This chain links TRBV28 with TRBJ2-6, with D unclear. The germline CDR1 and CDR2 sequences are MDHEN and SYDVKM. V lost 3 bases to trimming and J lost 0 bases, with 9 bases between them. The CDR3 covers 16 residues. In DNA form, the CDR3 reads TGTGCCAGCAGTTTTGGTAGCCTCTCTGGGGCCAACGTCCTGACTTTC. It codes for CASSFGSLSGANVLTF.

The V gene is TRBV5-1, the J gene TRBJ1-3; D might be TRBD1 (6 bases). V was shortened by 0 bases and J by 4 bases, with 11 bases between the two germline ends. CDR1 and CDR2 (germline): SGHRS, YFSETQ. CDR3 length equals 15 residues. CDR3 in DNA: TGCGCCAGCAGCTTGGCAGGGGTATTGGGAAACACCATATATTTT. Amino acids: CASSLAGVLGNTIYF.

The V and J genes are TRBV6-5 and TRBJ1-6; the D is unclear. The CDR3 spans 13 residues. Germline lookup yields CDR1 MNHEY and CDR2 SVGAGI. V lost 8 bases, J lost 3 bases, and 8 bases lay in between. CDR3 DNA sequence: TGTGCCAGCCTGGCCAACTATAATTCACCCCTCCACTTT. Protein product: CASLANYNSPLHF.

The rearrangement joins TRBV7-2 to TRBJ1-6; the D is unclear. This CDR3 region has 12 residues. Germline loops: CDR1 SGHTA, CDR2 FQGNSA. The V end was cut by 6 bases, the J end by 5 bases, with 5 bases between. CDR3 sequence (DNA): TGTGCCAGCAGATTTCATAATTCACCCCTCCACTTT. Translation gives CASRFHNSPLHF.

This clone appeared once. The rearrangement links TRBV19 to TRBJ2-1; 11 nucleotides match TRBD2. This CDR3 spans 16 amino acids. V was clipped by 5 bases and J by 7 bases; unmatched bases: 10. CDR1 is LNHDA and CDR2 is SQIVND in the germline V gene (reference sequence). The CDR3 region is CASSSGAVAGGNEQFF. The CDR3 nucleotides are TGTGCCAGTAGTTCGGGCGCAGTAGCGGGAGGGAATGAGCAGTTCTTC. Variable domain in full (rest from reference TRBV19 and TRBJ2-1): DGGITQSPKYLFRKEGQNVTLSCEQNLNHDAMYWYRQDPGQGLRLIYYSQIVNDFQKGDIAEGYSVSREKKESFPLTVTSAQKNPTAFYLCASSSGAVAGGNEQFFGPGTRLTVL.

This clone was seen a handful of times. The chain couples TRBV6-5 to TRBJ1-3; unclear D gene. Germline V gene sequence: CDR1 MNHEY, CDR2 SVGAGI. There are 15 residues in the CDR3. Trimming took off 8 bases at V and 0 bases at J, with 14 bases between the two ends. CDR3 nucleotides: TGTGCCAGCGCTTGGGGAAGGGTCTCTGGAAACACCATATATTTT. Translation gives CASAWGRVSGNTIYF.

The genes are TRBV30 and TRBJ2-3; 8 bases match TRBD2. V trimming: 5 bases; J trimming: 4 bases; junction bases outside the gene matches: 8. CDR1 and CDR2 from the germline V gene are GTSNPN and SVGIG (reference sequence). The CDR3 contains 14 residues. The CDR3 DNA is TGTGCCTGGGGTGGAGCGGGAGCAGCAGATACGCAGTATTTT. This codes for CAWGGAGAADTQYF.

CDR3 DNA sequence: TGTGCCACCAGTCCAGCCCCGGGACAGACGAACACCGGGGAGCTGTTTTTT. Encoded protein: CATSPAPGQTNTGELFF. V is TRBV24-1 and J is TRBJ2-2, with 7 bases that match TRBD1. V trimming: 6 bases; J trimming: 0 bases; junction bases outside the gene matches: 9. CDR1 and CDR2 (germline): KGHDR, SFDVKD. The CDR3 totals 17 residues.

The chain combines TRBV9 with TRBJ1-2, with D unresolved. Germline V gene sequence: CDR1 SGDLS, CDR2 YYNGEE. V lost 0 bases and J 1 base, leaving 10 bases between the germline ends. CDR3 size: 15 residues. Here the CDR3 reads CASSVGLGNNYGYTF. CDR3 nucleotide sequence: TGTGCCAGCAGCGTAGGGCTAGGGAATAACTATGGCTACACCTTC.

This chain links TRBV7-2 with TRBJ1-2; perhaps TRBD1 as D (6 bases). Germline loops: CDR1 SGHTA, CDR2 FQGNSA. V was pared by 1 base and J by 5 bases, with 14 bases between. CDR3 length: 15 amino acids. CDR3 nucleotides: TGTGCCAGCAGCTTAGTACCCAGGCAGGGGTATGGCTACACCTTC. Translation: CASSLVPRQGYGYTF.

V gene TRBV30 combines with J gene TRBJ2-7; D gene ambiguous. CDR1 is GTSNPN and CDR2 is SVGIG in the germline V gene (reference sequence). CDR3 length equals 12 residues. CDR3 in DNA: TGTGTGGGGTCCACCCCCCCCTACGAGCAGTACTTC. Translating it yields CVGSTPPYEQYF.

This sequence joins TRBV7-6 and TRBJ1-3; the match to TRBD1 covers 8 bases. This CDR3 has 15 amino acids. The germline V gene has CDR1 SGHVS and CDR2 FNYEAQ. Losses at the gene ends were 2 bases for V and 4 bases for J; bases not matched to a gene: 4. CDR3 in DNA: TGTGCCAGCAGCTTACAAAGGACAGGGGGAAACACCATATATTTT. As protein: CASSLQRTGGNTIYF.

The genes are TRBV9 and TRBJ1-1; possibly TRBD1 for D (5 bases). This CDR3 contains 14 residues. The V end was cut by 5 bases, the J end by 1 base, with 12 bases between. Germline CDR1 is SGDLS and CDR2 is YYNGEE. CDR3 sequence (DNA): TGTGCCAGCAGTGACCAGAGGGGGAACACTGAAGCTTTCTTT. Protein: CASSDQRGNTEAFF. Filled out from reference TRBV9 and TRBJ1-1, the complete variable domain reads DSGVTQTPKHLITATGQRVTLRCSPRSGDLSVYWYQQSLDQGLQFLIQYYNGEERAKGNILERFSAQQFPDLHSELNLSSLELGDSALYFCASSDQRGNTEAFFGQGTRLTVV.

V is TRBV30 and J is TRBJ2-1; a weak D match, TRBD2 (5 bases). The germline V gene encodes CDR1 GTSNPN and CDR2 SVGIG (reference sequence). The length of the CDR3 is 15 residues. With 0 bases removed from V and 6 bases from J, the gap between germline ends came to 15 bases. CDR3 residues: CAWSVIGGLINEQFF. DNA for the CDR3: TGTGCCTGGAGTGTAATAGGCGGGTTAATCAATGAGCAGTTCTTC.

V and J are TRBV11-2 and TRBJ2-1, with TRBD2 as a possible D gene (5 bases). V was cut by 2 bases and J by 0 bases, with 11 bases left in between. The CDR3 totals 16 residues. Germline CDR1 and CDR2: SGHAT and FQNNGV. The CDR3 loop reads CASSLNPRDSYNEQFF. CDR3 nucleotides: TGTGCCAGCAGCTTAAACCCTCGGGACTCCTACAATGAGCAGTTCTTC.

The V and J genes are TRBV19 and TRBJ1-1; D might be TRBD1 (5 bases). The V and J ends lost 5 bases and 1 base respectively, with 23 bases between them. In germline, CDR1 is LNHDA, CDR2 SQIVND (reference sequence). CDR3 length: 18 residues. The DNA for the CDR3 is TGTGCCAGTAGTTTGATACTAAGGAGGGCAGGGCGGAACACTGAAGCTTTCTTT. Translation gives CASSLILRRAGRNTEAFF.

This clone was detected only a few times. The V gene is TRBV5-1, the J gene TRBJ1-2; perhaps TRBD1 as D (5 bases). V gave up 0 bases and J gave up 8 bases, with 8 bases separating them. CDR3 length: 12 residues. Germline assignment: CDR1 SGHRS and CDR2 YFSETQ. The CDR3 nucleotides are TGCGCCAGCAGCTTGGTCACAGGAGGCTACACCTTC. This gives the protein CASSLVTGGYTF.